The 11 T cell receptor beta chains reported below all come from one sample, sequenced in a study of T cell repertoires in cytomegalovirus infection. No cognate antigen is known for these TCRs. TCRdb reprocessed the reads via MiXCR and lists one record per CDR3 protein. The sample lists 650,000 to 850,000 distinct CDR3 sequences, approximately 32% occurring once. The sample here was cultured CD8+ T cells from PBMCs, taken from culture after CMV antigen stimulation. The origin of the receptors is a human donor in good health (CMV status not recorded). Some clones in this sample may be carry-over from other donors' samples.

The chain carries TRBV11-2 and TRBJ2-3; no clear D gene. V was shortened by 6 bases and J by 1 base, with 20 bases between the two germline ends. The CDR3 loop spans 17 amino acids. Germline CDR1 reads SGHAT; CDR2 reads FQNNGV. CDR3 protein: CASSYTNSHRGTDTQYF. In DNA, the CDR3 is TGTGCCAGCAGTTACACGAACTCCCATCGGGGCACAGATACGCAGTATTTT. Full variable domain (outside the CDR3, taken from reference TRBV11-2 and TRBJ2-3): EAGVAQSPRYKIIEKRQSVAFWCNPISGHATLYWYQQILGQGPKLLIQFQNNGVVDDSQLPKDRFSAERLKGVDSTLKIQPAKLEDSAVYLCASSYTNSHRGTDTQYFGPGTRLTVL.

The J gene is TRBJ2-1, the V gene TRBV27; 8 bases are a match to TRBD2. V was clipped by 2 bases and J by 8 bases; unmatched bases: 11. Germline V gene data show CDR1 as MNHEY and CDR2 as SMNVEV (reference sequence). The CDR3 runs 16 residues. The CDR3 is CASSLILREAGDEQFF. The CDR3 nucleotides read TGTGCCAGCAGTTTAATTTTGCGGGAGGCGGGGGATGAGCAGTTCTTC.

About this clonotype: This may stem from a read error, because a much larger clone lies one nucleotide away. The CDR3 here is CASSLPAGDYNEQFF. The CDR3, as DNA: TGTGCCAGCAGCTTGCCAGCGGGGGACTACAATGAGCAGTTCTTC. V and J are TRBV7-6 and TRBJ2-1, with 8 bases aligning to TRBD2. CDR3 length: 15 residues. Losses at the gene ends were 3 bases for V and 3 bases for J; bases not matched to a gene: 4. The germline CDR1 and CDR2 sequences are SGHVS and FNYEAQ.

This clonotype was detected once. V and J are TRBV6-2 or TRBV6-3 and TRBJ2-5, with 12 positions matching TRBD2. The CDR3 consists of 15 residues. With 7 bases clipped from V and 0 bases from J, the junction kept 3 bases outside the gene matches. Germline V CDR1 and CDR2: MNHEY, SVGEGT. The CDR3 here is CASILAGGHQETQYF. For the CDR3, the DNA is TGTGCCAGCATCCTAGCGGGGGGGCACCAAGAGACCCAGTACTTC.

The chain employs TRBV12-5 and TRBJ1-1; 8 bases are shared with TRBD1. The CDR3 contains 15 residues. CDR1 LGHNT and CDR2 FRNRAP come from the germline V gene. The V and J ends lost 3 bases and 0 bases, in that order; junction bases with no gene match: 3. As DNA, the CDR3 is TGTGCTAGTGGTTTTTCGACAGGGGTGAACACTGAAGCTTTCTTT. Amino acid sequence: CASGFSTGVNTEAFF. The whole variable domain, remainder taken from reference TRBV12-5 and TRBJ1-1, is DARVTQTPRHKVTEMGQEVTMRCQPILGHNTVFWYRQTMMQGLELLAYFRNRAPLDDSGMPKDRFSAEMPDATLATLKIQPSEPRDSAVYFCASGFSTGVNTEAFFGQGTRLTVV.

The sample holds a few counts of this clonotype. The chain uses TRBV24-1 and TRBJ2-3; no clear D gene. V dropped 2 bases and J dropped 4 bases, with 6 bases sitting between them. CDR3 length: 13 amino acids. Germline V gene sequence: CDR1 KGHDR, CDR2 SFDVKD. This chain's CDR3 is CATSDSLADTQYF. The CDR3, as DNA: TGTGCCACCAGTGATTCCTTGGCAGATACGCAGTATTTT.

V is TRBV7-9 and J is TRBJ2-1; D could derive from TRBD1 or TRBD2 (7 bases each). V was clipped by 4 bases and J by 6 bases, with 16 bases between them. The CDR3 spans 15 residues. Germline V gene sequence: CDR1 SEHNR, CDR2 FQNEAQ (reference sequence). The CDR3 DNA is TGTGCCAGCAGCTCCCGACAGGGAGGGGGCAATGAGCAGTTCTTC. Translation gives CASSSRQGGGNEQFF. Using reference TRBV7-9 and TRBJ2-1 for the parts outside the CDR3, the full variable domain is DTGVSQNPRHKITKRGQNVTFRCDPISEHNRLYWYRQTLGQGPEFLTYFQNEAQLEKSRLLSDRFSAERPKGSFSTLEIQRTEQGDSAMYLCASSSRQGGGNEQFFGPGTRLTVL.

This clonotype turned up a few times. The rearrangement joins TRBV20-1 to TRBJ2-3; the match to TRBD2 covers 11 bases. The CDR3 is 15 residues long. Looked up from germline, CDR1 is DFQATT and CDR2 is SNEGSKA (reference sequence). The J segment lost 6 bases and the V segment lost 6 bases, leaving 11 bases of the junction unmatched. In DNA, the CDR3 is TGCAGTGCAGAGACTAGCGGGACTCCTCGGGATACGCAGTATTTT. Translation: CSAETSGTPRDTQYF.

This clonotype appeared many times. The chain's CDR3 is CASSYEAGGYGTEAFF. The CDR3 nucleotides are TGTGCCAGCAGTTATGAGGCAGGAGGGTATGGCACTGAAGCTTTCTTT. The chain is built from TRBV6-2 or TRBV6-3 and TRBJ1-1, with D unresolved. Trimming removed 3 bases at V and 4 bases at J, with 18 bases between. The germline gives CDR1 MNHEY, CDR2 SVGEGT. The CDR3 extends over 16 amino acids.

This clonotype has only a few counts. The gene calls are TRBV12-3 or TRBV12-4 and TRBJ2-1; 9 bases map to TRBD2. CDR3 length: 18 amino acids. Trimming took 2 bases from V and 0 from J; bases not matched to a gene: 8. In DNA, the CDR3 is TGTGCCAGCAGTTTATCTCTAGCGGGGTTGAGCTCCTACAATGAGCAGTTCTTC. As protein: CASSLSLAGLSSYNEQFF.

This clonotype was counted between two and nine times. The chain joins TRBV6-5 to TRBJ2-4; the match to TRBD2 covers 12 bases. Losses at the gene ends were 0 bases for V and 1 base for J; bases not matched to a gene: 10. This CDR3 spans 20 amino acids. Germline-derived CDR1 and CDR2 are MNHEY and SVGAGI. In DNA, the CDR3 is TGTGCCAGCAGTTACTCGAAACTAGCGGGGGGCCCAGGGGCCAAAAACATTCAGTACTTC. Amino acids: CASSYSKLAGGPGAKNIQYF.